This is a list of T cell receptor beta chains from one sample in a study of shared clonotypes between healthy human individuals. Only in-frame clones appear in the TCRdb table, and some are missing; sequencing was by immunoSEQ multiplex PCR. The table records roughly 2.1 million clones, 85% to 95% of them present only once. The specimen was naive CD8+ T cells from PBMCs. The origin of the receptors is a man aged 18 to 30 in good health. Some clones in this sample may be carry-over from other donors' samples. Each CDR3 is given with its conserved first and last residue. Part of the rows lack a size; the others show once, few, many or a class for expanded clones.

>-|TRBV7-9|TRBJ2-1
CASSPDGPLDEQFF
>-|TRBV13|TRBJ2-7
CASSLGGDEQYF
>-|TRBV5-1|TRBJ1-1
CASSFEGRSTEAFF
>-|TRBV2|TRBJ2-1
CASRGPLNEQFF
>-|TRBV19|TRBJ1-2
CASSLTEDYGYTF
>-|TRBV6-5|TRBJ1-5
CASSYSRGVGPQHF
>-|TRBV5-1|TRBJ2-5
CASRFDRGLRETQYF
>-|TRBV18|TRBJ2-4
CASSPAGSKNIQYF
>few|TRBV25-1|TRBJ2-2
CASSPTGALNTGELFF
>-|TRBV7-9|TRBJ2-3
CASSPPGGAHLTDTQYF
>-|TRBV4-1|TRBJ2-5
CASSVDLRETQYF
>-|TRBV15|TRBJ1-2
CATSTTATTYGYTF
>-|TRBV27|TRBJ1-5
CASSQGRNQPQHF
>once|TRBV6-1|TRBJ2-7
CASSDAGEWANEQYF
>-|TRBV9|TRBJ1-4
CASSEGNSEKLFF
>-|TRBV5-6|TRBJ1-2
CASSSGTTNYGYTF
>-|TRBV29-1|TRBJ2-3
CSAQRATGQTDTQYF
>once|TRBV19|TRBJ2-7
CASSLGGYEQYF
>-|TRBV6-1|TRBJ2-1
CASSERLGRVYNEQFF
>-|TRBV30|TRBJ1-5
CAWSDGGNQPQHF